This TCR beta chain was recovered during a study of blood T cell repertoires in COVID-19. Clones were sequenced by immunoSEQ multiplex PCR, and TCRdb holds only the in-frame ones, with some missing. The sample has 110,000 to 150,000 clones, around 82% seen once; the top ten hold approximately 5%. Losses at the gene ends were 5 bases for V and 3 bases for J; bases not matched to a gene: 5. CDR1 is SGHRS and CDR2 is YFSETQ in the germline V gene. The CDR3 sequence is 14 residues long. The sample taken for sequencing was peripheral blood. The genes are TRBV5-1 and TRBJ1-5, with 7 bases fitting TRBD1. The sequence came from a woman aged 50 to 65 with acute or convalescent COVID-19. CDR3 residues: CASSPGGDNQPQHF. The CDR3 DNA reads TGCGCCAGCAGTCCAGGGGGAGACAATCAGCCCCAGCATTTT.